This record looks at one TCR beta chain sequence and its context. As handled by the study authors: Researchers report that nucleated cell counts were estimated from reference gene primer amplification. Using immunoSEQ multiplex PCR, the repertoire was profiled, and TCRdb retains in-frame clones only, with some absent. The V and J calls and clone size are taken from that table; D and trimming were inferred from the DNA. Counted here are roughly 90,000 clones, 85% to 90% occurring once; the ten biggest clones make up less than 2%. The data belong to a study of blood T cell repertoires in COVID-19. Study at large: The origin of the acute and convalescent COVID-19 samples was the United States, Italy and Spain.

The CDR3 loop spans 15 amino acids. CDR1 is KGHSH and CDR2 is LQKENI in the germline V gene. V was clipped by 5 bases and J by 6 bases; unmatched bases: 10. The rearrangement links TRBV18 to TRBJ2-7; 10 bases are shared with TRBD1. Sequencing input: peripheral blood. This clonotype originated in a human donor with active COVID-19. The donor label of this sample is uncertain. The CDR3 nucleotides are TGTGCCAGCTCAAATACCGGGACAGGGGCGGTCGAGCAGTACTTC. Its protein is CASSNTGTGAVEQYF. Supplemented by reference TRBV18 and TRBJ2-7, the full variable domain reads NAGVMQNPRHLVRRRGQEARLRCSPMKGHSHVYWYRQLPEEGLKFMVYLQKENIIDESGMPKERFSAEFPKEGPSILRIQQVVRGDSAAYFCASSNTGTGAVEQYFGPGTRLTVT.